Described below is a single TCR beta chain sequence and its context. What it binds is not known. The data were taken from a study of long-term antiretroviral therapy in people with HIV. Overall study: Some samples came about a decade before the 2015 immediate-ART recommendation, and these were the earliest.

Study-wide results and limits: In HIV, the repertoires covered a tighter span of CDR3 lengths than in controls. Subsequent to ART, diversity was augmented yet persisted below that of transplant donor controls.

Per germline, CDR1 SNHLY and CDR2 FYNNEI. V was cut by 7 bases and J by 0 bases, with 10 bases left in between. The CDR3 covers 15 residues. Runs used v3.0 of the immunoSEQ assay and were done at survey level. Libraries were prepared by immunoSEQ multiplex PCR; TCRdb keeps only in-frame clonotypes and omits some of them. The sample has about 20,000 clones; 90% are singletons. The J gene is TRBJ2-6, the V gene TRBV2; D not certain. The input for sequencing was unsorted PBMCs, taken 4.4 years before starting antiretroviral therapy. This TCR was recovered from a woman aged 25 to 39 with HIV. The CDR3 spells CASTPRASGANVLTF. The CDR3 bases are TGTGCCAGCACCCCCCGGGCCTCTGGGGCCAACGTCCTGACTTTC.